Listed below are T cell receptor beta chains from one sample, sequenced in a study of shared clonotypes between healthy human individuals. Sequencing was performed with immunoSEQ multiplex PCR; in TCRdb, only in-frame clones are kept and a portion is missing. Of about 79,000 clones in the sample, roughly two thirds are singletons; the top ten hold around 50%. The sequenced sample consisted of memory CD8+ T cells sorted from blood. These receptors all come from a man younger than 45 in good health. CDR3s include the opening cysteine and the closing phenylalanine or tryptophan. A D gene is named only where the DNA matches it firmly. Size is omitted from some rows. Given values are once, few, many or a class for expanded clones.

- | TRBJ2-5 | TRBV5-1 | - | CASNGGPQETQYF | TGCGCCAGCAACGGGGGGCCACAAGAGACCCAGTACTTC
many | TRBJ2-7 | TRBV7-9 | - | CASSLSTATYEQYF | TGTGCCAGCAGCTTAAGCACAGCTACCTACGAGCAGTACTTC
- | TRBJ2-1 | TRBV5-1 | - | CASSLGRNEQFF | TGCGCCAGCAGCTTGGGCCGCAATGAGCAGTTCTTC
few | TRBJ1-5 | TRBV2 | TRBD1 | CASSEAQGEYQPQHF | TGTGCCAGCAGTGAAGCGCAGGGGGAATATCAGCCCCAGCATTTT
- | TRBJ1-5 | TRBV19 | - | CATLQGSNQPQHF | TGTGCCACACTTCAGGGAAGTAATCAGCCCCAGCATTTT
- | TRBJ1-2 | TRBV18 | - | CASSPKQGPNYGYTF | TGTGCCAGCTCACCGAAACAGGGTCCAAACTATGGCTACACCTTC
- | TRBJ2-1 | TRBV6-4 | TRBD1 | CASSETTGGNEQFF | TGTGCCAGCAGTGAAACGACAGGGGGCAATGAGCAGTTCTTC
- | TRBJ1-3 | TRBV18 | - | CASSPRGSSSTSGNTIYF | TGTGCCAGCTCACCCCGGGGCTCTAGCTCCACCTCTGGAAACACCATATATTTT
- | TRBJ2-1 | TRBV14 | - | CASSPIGGGMDEQFF | TGTGCCAGCAGCCCGATTGGGGGAGGAATGGATGAGCAGTTCTTC
- | TRBJ2-7 | TRBV18 | - | CASSPAAWVVEQYF | TGTGCCAGCTCACCTGCGGCGTGGGTTGTTGAGCAGTACTTC
- | TRBJ2-5 | TRBV6-4 | - | CASSDTEQETQYF | TGTGCCAGCAGTGACACTGAACAAGAGACCCAGTACTTC
many | TRBJ2-1 | TRBV10-3 | - | CAISDREDSPYNEQFF | TGTGCCATCAGTGACCGAGAAGACTCCCCCTACAATGAGCAGTTCTTC
medium-sized | TRBJ2-7 | TRBV6-1 | - | CASSDWYGYEQYF | TGTGCCAGCAGTGATTGGTACGGCTACGAGCAGTACTTC
- | TRBJ1-1 | TRBV15 | - | CATSRVMRKGGDEAFF | TGTGCCACCAGCAGAGTGATGAGAAAGGGGGGAGATGAAGCTTTCTTT
- | TRBJ2-7 | TRBV28 | TRBD1 | CASSSTGGLSYEQYF | TGTGCCAGCAGTTCGACAGGGGGTTTATCCTACGAGCAGTACTTC
few | TRBJ2-7 | TRBV4-3 | TRBD2 | CASSRESSGPSYEQYF | TGCGCCAGCAGCCGAGAGTCTAGCGGGCCCTCCTACGAGCAGTACTTC
- | TRBJ2-7 | TRBV4-2 | TRBD2 | CASSQDISGRSIDEQYF | TGTGCCAGCAGCCAAGATATTAGCGGGAGAAGTATAGACGAGCAGTACTTC
few | TRBJ1-1 | TRBV5-5 | - | CASSFKAYREDRLSTEAFF | TGTGCCAGCAGCTTCAAAGCGTATCGAGAAGACCGACTAAGCACTGAAGCTTTCTTT
- | TRBJ2-1 | TRBV1 | - | CTSSSFLGPEQFF | TGCACCAGCAGCTCATTTTTAGGACCTGAGCAGTTCTTC
few | TRBJ2-2 | TRBV28 | - | CASALASGELFF | TGTGCCAGCGCACTAGCATCCGGGGAGCTGTTTTTT
- | TRBJ1-4 | TRBV2 | - | CASYRVPRNEKLFF | TGTGCCAGCTACAGGGTTCCCCGTAATGAAAAACTGTTTTTT
- | TRBJ2-1 | TRBV6-4 | - | CASSYVAEPPYNEQFF | TGTGCCAGCAGTTACGTCGCGGAGCCACCCTACAATGAGCAGTTCTTC
- | TRBJ2-3 | TRBV6-5 | - | CASSYGGSTDTQYF | TGTGCCAGCAGTTACGGGGGAAGCACAGATACGCAGTATTTT
- | TRBJ2-7 | TRBV5-6 | - | CASSSDLLENYEQYF | TGTGCCAGCAGCTCGGACCTGCTGGAGAACTACGAGCAGTACTTC
- | TRBJ2-5 | TRBV6-1 | - | CASSIGAGRQETQYF | TGTGCCAGCAGTATAGGTGCAGGTAGACAAGAGACCCAGTACTTC
- | TRBJ2-1 | TRBV6-1 | - | CASSEARGTVSYNEQFF | TGTGCCAGCAGTGAAGCGCGGGGGACAGTCTCATACAATGAGCAGTTCTTC
once | TRBJ2-1 | TRBV6-5 | TRBD2 | CASTTIAGGEDEQFF | TGTGCCAGCACAACCATCGCGGGAGGCGAGGATGAGCAGTTCTTC
few | TRBJ2-5 | TRBV4-1 | TRBD2 | CASSQDSQREAQETQYF | TGCGCCAGCAGCCAAGATAGCCAGCGGGAGGCCCAAGAGACCCAGTACTTC
- | TRBJ1-4 | TRBV14 | TRBD1 | CASSPRQGWNEKLFF | TGTGCCAGCAGCCCCCGACAGGGGTGGAATGAAAAACTGTTTTTT
few | TRBJ2-7 | TRBV28 | - | CASSYSYEQYF | TGTGCCAGCAGTTACTCCTACGAGCAGTACTTC
- | TRBJ2-6 | TRBV7-9 | - | CASSFGRSGSGANVLTF | TGTGCCAGCAGCTTTGGACGGTCCGGCTCTGGGGCCAACGTCCTGACTTTC
few | TRBJ2-5 | TRBV19 | - | CASTLSAAAQETQYF | TGTGCCAGTACTTTATCCGCGGCGGCCCAAGAGACCCAGTACTTC
few | TRBJ2-7 | TRBV28 | - | CASSFWWEAYEQYF | TGTGCCAGCAGTTTTTGGTGGGAGGCGTACGAGCAGTACTTC
- | TRBJ1-1 | TRBV7-2 | - | CASIQGMNTEAFF | TGTGCCAGCATACAGGGCATGAACACTGAAGCTTTCTTT
- | TRBJ2-7 | TRBV28 | TRBD2 | CASSFALAGGSYEQYF | TGTGCCAGCAGTTTCGCCCTAGCGGGAGGAAGCTACGAGCAGTACTTC
- | TRBJ2-5 | TRBV29-1 | - | CSVQQETQYF | TGCAGCGTTCAACAAGAGACCCAGTACTTC
- | TRBJ2-3 | TRBV7-3 | TRBD1 | CASSLDREYTQYF | TGTGCCAGCAGCCTAGACAGGGAGTATACGCAGTATTTT
many | TRBJ2-1 | TRBV19 | TRBD2 | CASQPGLDLDEQFF | TGTGCCAGTCAGCCGGGACTAGACCTCGATGAGCAGTTCTTC
- | TRBJ2-1 | TRBV28 | TRBD2 | CASSPGLAGGPSYNEQFF | TGTGCCAGCAGTCCGGGACTAGCGGGAGGGCCCTCCTACAATGAGCAGTTCTTC